The source of this T cell receptor beta chain is a study of shared clonotypes between healthy human individuals. Generated by immunoSEQ multiplex PCR, the TCRdb table keeps only in-frame clones and is missing some. The data hold roughly 660,000 clones, with roughly 87% observed a single time. The receptor comes from a man younger than 35 in good health. Some clones in this sample may be carry-over from other donors' samples. The sample comprised memory CD8+ T cells from PBMCs. Documented subset: CD45RO+ cells pooled with CCR7-negative TemRA cells.

CDR3 in amino acids: CAWSVADTEAFF. For the CDR3, the DNA is TGTGCCTGGAGTGTCGCGGACACTGAAGCTTTCTTT. This sequence joins TRBV30 and TRBJ1-1, with D unclear. V was pared by 0 bases and J by 3 bases, with 5 bases between. CDR3 length: 12 residues. The germline V gene encodes CDR1 GTSNPN and CDR2 SVGIG (reference sequence).